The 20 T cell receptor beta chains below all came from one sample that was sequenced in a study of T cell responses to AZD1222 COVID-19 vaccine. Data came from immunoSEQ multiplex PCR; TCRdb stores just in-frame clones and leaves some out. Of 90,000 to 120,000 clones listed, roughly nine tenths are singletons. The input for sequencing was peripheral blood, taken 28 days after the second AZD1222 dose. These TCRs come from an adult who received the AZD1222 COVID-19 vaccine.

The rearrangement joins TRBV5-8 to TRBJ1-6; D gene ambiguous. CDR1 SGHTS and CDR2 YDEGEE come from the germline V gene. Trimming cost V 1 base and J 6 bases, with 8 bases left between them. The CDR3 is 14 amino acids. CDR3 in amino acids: CASSLWRTNSPLHF. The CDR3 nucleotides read TGTGCCAGCAGCTTGTGGCGCACTAATTCACCCCTCCACTTT.

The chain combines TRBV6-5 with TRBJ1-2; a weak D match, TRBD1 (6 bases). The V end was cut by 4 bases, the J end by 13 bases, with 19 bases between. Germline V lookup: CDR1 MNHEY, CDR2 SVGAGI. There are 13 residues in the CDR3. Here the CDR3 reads CASSFRRTDAGTF. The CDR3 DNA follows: TGTGCCAGCAGTTTCCGTCGGACAGACGCCGGCACCTTC.

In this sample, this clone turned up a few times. The CDR3 coding sequence is TGTGCCAGCAGCGGCGGGACCGCGTACAAGAACACTGAAGCTTTCTTT. Amino acids: CASSGGTAYKNTEAFF. The gene calls are TRBV9 and TRBJ1-1, with a possible D match to TRBD1 (5 bases). The CDR3 has 16 amino acids. Trimming shortened V by 3 bases and J by 1 base, and 16 bases separated the two germline ends. Germline-derived CDR1 and CDR2 are SGDLS and YYNGEE.

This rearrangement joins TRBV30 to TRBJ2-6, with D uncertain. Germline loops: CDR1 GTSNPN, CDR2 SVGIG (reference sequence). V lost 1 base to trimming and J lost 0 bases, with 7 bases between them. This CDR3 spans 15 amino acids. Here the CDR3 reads CAWSEGYSGANVLTF. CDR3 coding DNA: TGTGCCTGGAGTGAGGGTTACTCTGGGGCCAACGTCCTGACTTTC.

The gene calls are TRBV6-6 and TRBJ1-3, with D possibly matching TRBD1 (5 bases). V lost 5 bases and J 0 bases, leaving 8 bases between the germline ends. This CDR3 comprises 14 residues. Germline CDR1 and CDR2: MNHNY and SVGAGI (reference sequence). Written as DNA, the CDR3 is TGTGCCAGCAGTATACAGGCCTCTGGAAACACCATATATTTT. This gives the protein CASSIQASGNTIYF.

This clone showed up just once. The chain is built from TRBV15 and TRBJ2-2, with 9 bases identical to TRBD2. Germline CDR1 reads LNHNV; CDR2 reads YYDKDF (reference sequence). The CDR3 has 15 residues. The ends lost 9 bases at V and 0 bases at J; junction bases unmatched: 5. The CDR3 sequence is CATLAGDTNTGELFF. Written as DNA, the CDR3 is TGTGCCACGTTAGCGGGAGATACGAACACCGGGGAGCTGTTTTTT.

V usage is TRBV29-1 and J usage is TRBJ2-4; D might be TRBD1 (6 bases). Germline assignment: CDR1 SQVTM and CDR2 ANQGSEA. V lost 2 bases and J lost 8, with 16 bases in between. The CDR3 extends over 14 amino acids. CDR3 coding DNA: TGCAGCGTTGAAAAGGGGGAGAGAGGGGACATTCAGTACTTC. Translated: CSVEKGERGDIQYF.

This CDR3 reads CASSFRTSWYEQYF. CDR3 sequence (DNA): TGTGCCAGCAGCTTTCGGACTAGTTGGTACGAGCAGTACTTC. The gene calls are TRBV7-8 and TRBJ2-7; 7 bases are a match to TRBD2. CDR3 length equals 14 residues. CDR1 and CDR2 from the germline V gene are SGHVS and FQNEAQ. V was pared by 3 bases and J by 4 bases, with 6 bases of the junction left unmatched.

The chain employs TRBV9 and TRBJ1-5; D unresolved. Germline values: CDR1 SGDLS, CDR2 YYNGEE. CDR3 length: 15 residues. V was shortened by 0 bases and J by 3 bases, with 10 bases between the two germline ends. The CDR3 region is CASSVAQYYNQPQHF. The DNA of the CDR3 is TGTGCCAGCAGCGTAGCACAGTATTACAATCAGCCCCAGCATTTT.

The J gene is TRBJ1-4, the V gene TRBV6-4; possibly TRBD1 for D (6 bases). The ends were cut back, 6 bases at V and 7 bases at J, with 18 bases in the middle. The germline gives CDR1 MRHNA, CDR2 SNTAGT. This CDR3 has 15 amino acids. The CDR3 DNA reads TGTGCCAGCAGCCAAGACTCTGGGACAAGTGAAAAACTGTTTTTT. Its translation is CASSQDSGTSEKLFF.

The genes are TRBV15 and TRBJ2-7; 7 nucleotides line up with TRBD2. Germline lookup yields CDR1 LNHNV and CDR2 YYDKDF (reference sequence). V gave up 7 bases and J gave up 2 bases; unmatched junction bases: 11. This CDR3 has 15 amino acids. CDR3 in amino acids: CATTLGRDGTYEQYF. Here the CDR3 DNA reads TGTGCCACCACCTTAGGGAGGGACGGCACCTACGAGCAGTACTTC.

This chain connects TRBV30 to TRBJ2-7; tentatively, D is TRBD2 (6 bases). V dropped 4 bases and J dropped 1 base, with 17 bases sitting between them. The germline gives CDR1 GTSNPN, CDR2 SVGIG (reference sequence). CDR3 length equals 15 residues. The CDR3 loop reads CAWISERAPSYEQYF. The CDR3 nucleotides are TGTGCCTGGATAAGTGAGCGGGCACCGTCCTACGAGCAGTACTTC.

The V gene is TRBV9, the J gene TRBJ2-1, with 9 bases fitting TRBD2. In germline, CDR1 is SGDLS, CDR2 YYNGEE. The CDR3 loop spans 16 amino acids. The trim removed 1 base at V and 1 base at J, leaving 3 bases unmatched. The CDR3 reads CASSVLSGSSYNEQFF. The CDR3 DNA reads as TGTGCCAGCAGCGTACTTAGCGGGAGTTCCTACAATGAGCAGTTCTTC.

The CDR3 spells CASSSDRDQPQHF. The CDR3 DNA is TGTGCCAGCAGCTCGGACAGAGATCAGCCCCAGCATTTT. The chain combines TRBV5-5 with TRBJ1-5, with D maybe TRBD1 (6 bases). Deletions cut 3 bases from V and 5 bases from J, with 9 bases between. Germline V gene lookup returns CDR1 SGHKS and CDR2 YYEKEE (reference sequence). This CDR3 is 13 amino acids long.

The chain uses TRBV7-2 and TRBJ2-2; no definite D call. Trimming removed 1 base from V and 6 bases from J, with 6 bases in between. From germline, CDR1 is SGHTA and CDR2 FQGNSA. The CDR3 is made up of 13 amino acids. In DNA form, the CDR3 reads TGTGCCAGCAGCTTAGGGCCTCCCGGGGAGCTGTTTTTT. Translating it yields CASSLGPPGELFF.

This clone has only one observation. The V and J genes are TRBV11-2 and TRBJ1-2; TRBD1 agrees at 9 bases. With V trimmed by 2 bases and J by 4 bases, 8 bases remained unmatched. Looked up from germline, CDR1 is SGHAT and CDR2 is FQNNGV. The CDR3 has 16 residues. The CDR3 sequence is CASSLQQGAGSYGYTF. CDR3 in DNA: TGTGCCAGCAGCTTACAACAGGGGGCAGGAAGCTATGGCTACACCTTC. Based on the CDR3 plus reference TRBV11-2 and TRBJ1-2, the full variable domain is EAGVAQSPRYKIIEKRQSVAFWCNPISGHATLYWYQQILGQGPKLLIQFQNNGVVDDSQLPKDRFSAERLKGVDSTLKIQPAKLEDSAVYLCASSLQQGAGSYGYTFGSGTRLTVV.

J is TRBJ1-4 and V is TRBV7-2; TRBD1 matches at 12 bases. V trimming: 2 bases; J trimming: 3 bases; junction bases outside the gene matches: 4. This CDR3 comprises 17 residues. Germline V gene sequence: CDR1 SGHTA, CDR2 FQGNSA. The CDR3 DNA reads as TGTGCCAGCAGCTTAATGGGACAGGGGGCGGCTAATGAAAAACTGTTTTTT. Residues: CASSLMGQGAANEKLFF.

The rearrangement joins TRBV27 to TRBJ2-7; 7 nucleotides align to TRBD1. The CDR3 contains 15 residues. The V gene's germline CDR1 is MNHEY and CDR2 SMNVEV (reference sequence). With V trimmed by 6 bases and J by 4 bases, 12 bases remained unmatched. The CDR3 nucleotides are TGTGCCAGCAGACTCGGCTGGACAGGCATGTACGAGCAGTACTTC. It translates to CASRLGWTGMYEQYF.

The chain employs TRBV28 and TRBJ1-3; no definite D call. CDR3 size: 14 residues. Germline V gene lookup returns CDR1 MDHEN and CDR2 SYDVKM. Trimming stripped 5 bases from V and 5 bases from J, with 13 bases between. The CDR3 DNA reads TGTGCCAGCAGTCCTTCGAGGGCGAGAAACACCATATATTTT. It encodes CASSPSRARNTIYF. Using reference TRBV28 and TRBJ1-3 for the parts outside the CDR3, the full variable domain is DVKVTQSSRYLVKRTGEKVFLECVQDMDHENMFWYRQDPGLGLRLIYFSYDVKMKEKGDIPEGYSVSREKKERFSLILESASTNQTSMYLCASSPSRARNTIYFGEGSWLTVV.

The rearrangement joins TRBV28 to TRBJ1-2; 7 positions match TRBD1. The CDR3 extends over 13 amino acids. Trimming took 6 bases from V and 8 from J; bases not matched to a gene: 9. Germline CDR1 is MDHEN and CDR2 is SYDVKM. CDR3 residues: CASRGTGQTGYTF. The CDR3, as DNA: TGTGCCAGCAGGGGGACGGGACAGACAGGCTACACCTTC.